This is a list of T cell receptor beta chains from one sample in a study of persistence of HIV-infected CD4 T cells. Only in-frame clones appear in the TCRdb table, and some are missing; sequencing was by immunoSEQ multiplex PCR. The repertoire holds tens of thousands of clones, with roughly 77% as singletons. No antigens are known for them. The material sequenced was CD4+ T cells sorted from PBMCs after 18-hour stimulation, taken from a patient who received antiretroviral therapy. The source of these receptors is an adult man with HIV who was CMV-seropositive. Each CDR3 is given with its conserved first and last residue. A D gene is named only where the DNA matches it firmly. Clone size is not always given. Where it is, it says once, few, many or a class for expanded clones.

v_call	cdr3_length	clone_size	j_call	d_call	cdr3_aa	cdr3_nt
TRBV29-1	13	once	TRBJ1-2	TRBD1	CSAGDRSSYGYTF	TGCAGCGCCGGGGACAGGAGTTCCTACGGCTACACCTTC
TRBV4-1	15	-	TRBJ2-3	TRBD2	CASSPGLAGPDTQYF	TGCGCCAGCAGCCCTGGACTAGCGGGGCCAGATACGCAGTATTTT
TRBV6-1	16	few	TRBJ2-2	TRBD2	CASSDGGGTNTGELFF	TGTGCCAGCAGTGACGGCGGGGGGACGAACACCGGGGAGCTGTTTTTT
TRBV5-1	16	-	TRBJ1-3	TRBD1	CASSLPQGAFGNTIYF	TGCGCCAGCAGCCTACCACAGGGGGCGTTCGGAAACACCATATATTTT
TRBV2	14	-	TRBJ1-5	-	CASSRLNSNQPQHF	TGTGCCAGCAGTCGTCTGAATAGCAATCAGCCCCAGCATTTT
TRBV2	15	-	TRBJ2-3	-	CASSRPRTVTDTQYF	TGTGCCAGCAGCCGACCTCGGACAGTAACAGATACGCAGTATTTT
TRBV9	15	-	TRBJ1-5	-	CASSPTLQGDQPQHF	TGTGCCAGCAGCCCTACCCTACAGGGAGACCAGCCCCAGCATTTT
TRBV2	15	few	TRBJ2-1	TRBD1	CATTREQGNYNEQFF	TGTGCCACCACAAGGGAACAGGGGAACTACAATGAGCAGTTCTTC
TRBV5-5	14	-	TRBJ2-7	TRBD1	CASSWDRGLYEQYF	TGTGCCAGCAGCTGGGACAGGGGGCTCTACGAGCAGTACTTC
TRBV4-2	15	-	TRBJ2-2	-	CASSPGNSVTGELFF	TGTGCCAGCAGCCCGGGGAATAGCGTCACCGGGGAGCTGTTTTTT
TRBV6-5	14	-	TRBJ1-1	-	CASREGHVNTEAFF	TGTGCCAGCAGAGAGGGACACGTGAACACTGAAGCTTTCTTT
TRBV18	13	-	TRBJ2-7	-	CASSPYDGYEQYF	TGTGCCAGCTCACCGTACGACGGGTACGAGCAGTACTTC
TRBV28	14	few	TRBJ1-5	TRBD1	CASRPGQGGQPQHF	TGTGCCAGCAGGCCGGGACAGGGAGGACAGCCCCAGCATTTT
TRBV11-2	18	once	TRBJ2-7	TRBD2	CASSLSLSGGLSSYEQYF	TGTGCCAGCAGCTTAAGTCTTAGCGGGGGCCTAAGCTCCTACGAGCAGTACTTC
TRBV9	14	once	TRBJ2-1	-	CASSVAVTNNEQFF	TGTGCCAGCAGCGTAGCGGTGACCAACAATGAGCAGTTCTTC
TRBV6-5	14	few	TRBJ1-4	-	CASSFGQYEEKLFF	TGTGCCAGCAGTTTCGGACAGTATGAAGAAAAACTGTTTTTT
TRBV7-8	14	-	TRBJ2-7	TRBD1	CASSLAGQGAGQYF	TGTGCCAGCAGCTTAGCCGGCCAGGGGGCAGGGCAGTACTTC
TRBV20-1	11	-	TRBJ2-3	-	CSANPLEGQYF	TGCAGTGCTAACCCCTTGGAGGGGCAGTATTTT
TRBV20-1	14	-	TRBJ1-5	-	CSASVQGSNQPQHF	TGCAGTGCTAGTGTGCAGGGCAGCAATCAGCCCCAGCATTTT
TRBV7-6	13	few	TRBJ2-5	-	CASSPQRPETQYF	TGTGCCAGCAGCCCCCAACGACCAGAGACCCAGTACTTC
TRBV3-1/TRBV3-2	15	-	TRBJ1-1	-	CASSQGGNRVLWAFF	TGTGCCAGCAGTCAGGGCGGGAACAGGGTCCTGTGGGCTTTCTTT
TRBV7-9	13	-	TRBJ1-6	-	CASSLRRDGPLHF	TGTGCCAGCAGCTTAAGGAGGGACGGTCCCCTCCACTTT
TRBV5-1	14	-	TRBJ1-2	-	CASSFGLQAAGYTF	TGCGCCAGCAGCTTCGGCCTCCAGGCGGCAGGCTACACCTTC
TRBV2	10	-	TRBJ2-7	-	CASSRYEQYF	TGTGCCAGCAGCCGCTACGAGCAGTACTTC
TRBV18	18	-	TRBJ1-3	TRBD1	CASSPSRQGANSGNTIYF	TGTGCCAGCTCACCGTCTCGACAGGGGGCAAACTCTGGAAACACCATATATTTT
TRBV29-1	14	-	TRBJ1-3	TRBD1	CSVGGTGVGNTIYF	TGCAGCGTTGGGGGGACAGGGGTCGGAAACACCATATATTTT
TRBV18	17	once	TRBJ1-6	-	CASSPAPPFSYNSPLHF	TGTGCCAGCTCACCGGCACCTCCCTTCTCCTATAATTCACCCCTCCACTTT
TRBV5-4	15	-	TRBJ2-6	TRBD2	CASSHGGTGANVLTF	TGTGCCAGCAGCCACGGGGGGACTGGGGCCAACGTCCTGACTTTC
TRBV7-9	15	-	TRBJ2-7	-	CASSLRVAGLYEQYF	TGTGCCAGCAGCTTAAGGGTGGCAGGCCTTTACGAGCAGTACTTC
TRBV19	16	few	TRBJ2-1	-	CASSLRGSNSYNEQFF	TGTGCCAGTAGTTTAAGGGGATCAAACTCCTACAATGAGCAGTTCTTC
TRBV18	13	-	TRBJ1-1	-	CASSPGQNTEAFF	TGTGCCAGCTCACCAGGACAAAACACTGAAGCTTTCTTT
TRBV5-4	17	-	TRBJ1-1	TRBD1	CASSLVRQGGANTEAFF	TGTGCCAGCAGCTTGGTTAGGCAGGGGGGGGCAAACACTGAAGCTTTCTTT
TRBV5-1	16	-	TRBJ2-3	TRBD2	CASSLGELASADTQYF	TGCGCCAGCAGCTTGGGGGAACTAGCGTCGGCAGATACGCAGTATTTT
TRBV5-6	14	once	TRBJ1-2	-	CASSLGVGVHGYTF	TGTGCCAGCAGCTTGGGGGTAGGGGTTCATGGCTACACCTTC
TRBV28	13	-	TRBJ2-4	-	CASRLDQRNIQYF	TGTGCCAGCAGATTGGATCAGCGGAACATTCAGTACTTC
TRBV29-1	13	-	TRBJ2-3	-	CSAVVAQGNTQYF	TGCAGCGCTGTGGTGGCCCAGGGAAATACGCAGTATTTT
TRBV10-2	16	-	TRBJ2-1	TRBD2	CASREGLAASYNEQFF	TGCGCCAGCAGGGAGGGACTAGCGGCATCCTACAATGAGCAGTTCTTC
TRBV7-2	14	-	TRBJ2-3	-	CASRDRRSTDTQYF	TGTGCCAGCAGGGACCGACGGAGCACAGATACGCAGTATTTT
TRBV12-1	17	-	TRBJ2-2	-	CASSSGTSWATAGELFF	TGTGCCAGCAGCTCTGGGACTAGCTGGGCCACCGCCGGGGAGCTGTTTTTT
TRBV28	15	-	TRBJ1-6	TRBD1	CASSFGQGYSSPLHF	TGTGCCAGCAGTTTTGGACAGGGTTACAGTTCACCCCTCCACTTT
TRBV18	20	-	TRBJ1-5	-	CASSPRREGLTGGSNQPQHF	TGTGCCAGCTCACCACGACGGGAGGGACTCACTGGAGGGAGCAATCAGCCCCAGCATTTT
TRBV6-1	12	-	TRBJ1-1	TRBD1	CASSEDRARAFF	TGTGCCAGCAGTGAGGACAGGGCACGAGCTTTCTTT